Listed here are 25 T cell receptor beta chains from one sample, sequenced in a study of response to subunit inactivated influenza vaccine. TCRdb redid the calling of the RT-PCR reads with MiXCR, one entry per CDR3 protein. The top ten hold 3% of the sample, which has some 520,000 distinct CDR3 sequences, 16% seen once. This specimen was CD4+ T cells sorted from PBMCs, taken 23 to 25 months after vaccination. These receptors originate from a man aged 45-69 years who received an inactivated influenza vaccine.

The V gene is TRBV6-2 or TRBV6-3, the J gene TRBJ1-5; D is perhaps TRBD1 (5 bases). The CDR3 has 13 residues. Germline assignment: CDR1 MNHEY and CDR2 SVGEGT. Trimming took off 5 bases at V and 4 bases at J, with 9 bases between the two ends. This chain's CDR3 is CASSVTANQPQHF. In nucleotides, the CDR3 is TGTGCCAGCAGTGTGACAGCTAATCAGCCCCAGCATTTT.

The rearrangement uses TRBV15 and TRBJ2-1; possibly TRBD2 for D (6 bases). Trimming removed 1 base at V and 6 bases at J, with 19 bases between. The CDR3 is made up of 17 amino acids. Germline V gene sequence: CDR1 LNHNV, CDR2 YYDKDF (reference sequence). CDR3 region: CATSRGRGTSGTNEQFF. CDR3 bases: TGTGCCACCAGCAGAGGCCGGGGGACCTCTGGGACCAATGAGCAGTTCTTC. The complete variable domain, with remaining parts taken from reference TRBV15 and TRBJ2-1, reads DAMVIQNPRYQVTQFGKPVTLSCSQTLNHNVMYWYQQKSSQAPKLLFHYYDKDFNNEADTPDNFQSRRPNTSFCFLDIRSPGLGDTAMYLCATSRGRGTSGTNEQFFGPGTRLTVL.

The chain links TRBV20-1 to TRBJ2-7, with 12 bases fitting TRBD1. Germline loops: CDR1 DFQATT, CDR2 SNEGSKA (reference sequence). There are 15 residues in the CDR3. Germline trimming cut 5 bases from V and 5 bases from J; bases unmatched to any gene: 10. The CDR3 sequence: CSAWPPGTGGNEQYF. CDR3 nucleotides: TGCAGTGCTTGGCCTCCCGGGACAGGGGGCAACGAGCAGTACTTC.

This chain joins TRBV18 and TRBJ2-7, with D tentatively TRBD1 (6 bases). This CDR3 comprises 12 residues. The ends were cut back, 6 bases at V and 8 bases at J, with 14 bases in the middle. Germline V gene sequence: CDR1 KGHSH, CDR2 LQKENI. CDR3 bases: TGTGCCAGCTCGGAAAGGGGGAATCAGCAGTACTTC. This codes for CASSERGNQQYF. The variable domain in full, completed from reference TRBV18 and TRBJ2-7, reads NAGVMQNPRHLVRRRGQEARLRCSPMKGHSHVYWYRQLPEEGLKFMVYLQKENIIDESGMPKERFSAEFPKEGPSILRIQQVVRGDSAAYFCASSERGNQQYFGPGTRLTVT.

This clonotype was counted a few times. This chain links TRBV7-6 with TRBJ2-6; 9 bases agree with TRBD2. Germline V gene data show CDR1 as SGHVS and CDR2 as FNYEAQ. There are 18 residues in the CDR3. The trim removed 1 base at V and 0 bases at J, leaving 4 bases unmatched. Here the CDR3 DNA reads TGTGCCAGCAGCTTAGTAGTAGCGGGGGTCTCTGGGGCCAACGTCCTGACTTTC. Protein sequence: CASSLVVAGVSGANVLTF.

This clonotype has only a few counts. The V and J genes are TRBV10-3 and TRBJ1-2; 7 positions match TRBD1. Germline CDR1 ENHRY, CDR2 SYGVKD. This CDR3 contains 14 residues. After removal of 2 bases from V and 2 bases from J, the junction contained 2 bases not matched to a gene. The CDR3 region is CAISEPGQNYGYTF. CDR3 sequence (DNA): TGTGCCATCAGTGAGCCGGGACAGAACTATGGCTACACCTTC.

This clonotype was seen ten or more times. This rearrangement joins TRBV18 to TRBJ2-3, with 9 bases that match TRBD2. The junction had 5 bases not matched to a gene; V was cut back by 3 bases and J by 4 bases. The germline gives CDR1 KGHSH, CDR2 LQKENI. The CDR3 totals 15 residues. CDR3 loop: CASSPQGTSPDTQYF. For the CDR3, the DNA is TGTGCCAGCTCACCTCAAGGGACTAGCCCAGATACGCAGTATTTT.

The gene calls are TRBV5-5 and TRBJ2-3; 14 positions match TRBD2. Losses at the gene ends were 4 bases for V and 6 bases for J; bases not matched to a gene: 7. Germline CDR1 is SGHKS and CDR2 is YYEKEE (reference sequence). CDR3 length equals 16 residues. The CDR3 DNA is TGTGCCAGCAGCCCAGGGACTAGCGGGAGCGCGGATACGCAGTATTTT. It is translated as CASSPGTSGSADTQYF.

This clonotype was seen a few times. The V gene is TRBV20-1, the J gene TRBJ2-7, with D hard to call. This CDR3 is 13 amino acids long. Trimming shortened V by 6 bases and J by 4 bases, and 16 bases separated the two germline ends. The germline V gene encodes CDR1 DFQATT and CDR2 SNEGSKA (reference sequence). DNA of the CDR3: TGCAGTGCCGAGAACCCTCCCATGTACGAGCAGTACTTC. Its translation: CSAENPPMYEQYF.

V is TRBV5-1 and J is TRBJ2-1; D gene uncertain. The CDR3 loop spans 16 amino acids. The ends were cut back, 0 bases at V and 0 bases at J, with 10 bases in the middle. Germline CDR1 reads SGHRS; CDR2 reads YFSETQ. The CDR3 DNA sequence: TGCGCCAGCAGCTTGGTTTCAGCTCGCTCCTACAATGAGCAGTTCTTC. Protein sequence: CASSLVSARSYNEQFF.

CDR3 nucleotide sequence: TGTGCCAGCTCCTGGGGACAGGTCTCCTACGAGCAGTACTTC. Protein product: CASSWGQVSYEQYF. V gene TRBV6-1 combines with J gene TRBJ2-7, with 8 bases aligning to TRBD1. The length of the CDR3 is 14 residues. The ends lost 8 bases at V and 0 bases at J; junction bases unmatched: 6. Germline V lookup: CDR1 MNHNS, CDR2 SASEGT.

This sequence joins TRBV12-3 or TRBV12-4 and TRBJ2-2; 12 bases agree with TRBD2. The CDR3 loop spans 17 amino acids. The V gene end was trimmed by 6 bases and the J gene end by 6 bases; junction bases not matched to a gene: 11. The CDR3 protein is CASRPNPSGRAAGELFF. CDR3 coding DNA: TGTGCCAGCAGACCGAACCCTAGCGGGAGGGCGGCCGGGGAGCTGTTTTTT.

This clonotype was observed a handful of times. This chain links TRBV7-2 with TRBJ2-3; D remains unclear. Germline V gene sequence: CDR1 SGHTA, CDR2 FQGNSA. Trimming stripped 5 bases from V and 5 bases from J, with 11 bases between. CDR3 length: 13 residues. The CDR3 reads CASSPTAGDTQYF. In DNA form, the CDR3 reads TGTGCCAGCAGCCCAACAGCTGGAGATACGCAGTATTTT. Drawing the rest from reference TRBV7-2 and TRBJ2-3, the complete variable domain is GAGVSQSPSNKVTEKGKDVELRCDPISGHTALYWYRQSLGQGLEFLIYFQGNSAPDKSGLPSDRFSAERTGGSVSTLTIQRTQQEDSAVYLCASSPTAGDTQYFGPGTRLTVL.

This chain uses TRBV12-3 or TRBV12-4 with TRBJ2-5, with D possibly matching TRBD2 (6 bases). The CDR3 runs 14 residues. The V gene lost 6 bases and the J gene lost 1 base, with 12 bases spanning the gap. In DNA, the CDR3 is TGTGCCAGCAGCCAGACGACTAGCCAAGAGACCCAGTACTTC. Its protein is CASSQTTSQETQYF.

In this sample, this clonotype turned up a few times. V and J are TRBV12-3 or TRBV12-4 and TRBJ1-2; 9 bases fit TRBD1. The CDR3 is 14 amino acids. Trimming cost V 6 bases and J 5 bases; bases outside gene matches: 7. The DNA of the CDR3 is TGTGCCAGCAGACCTGGGACAGGGTCATATGGCTACACCTTC. Residues: CASRPGTGSYGYTF.

In this sample, this clonotype turned up a few times. This rearrangement joins TRBV10-3 to TRBJ2-3, with 11 bases fitting TRBD2. Germline V CDR1 and CDR2: ENHRY, SYGVKD. The CDR3 contains 15 residues. The V segment lost 7 bases and the J segment 4 bases; nucleotides outside the gene matches: 7. CDR3 sequence: CAITGTSGQADTQYF. Here the CDR3 DNA reads TGTGCCATCACCGGGACTAGCGGCCAAGCAGATACGCAGTATTTT.

Note on this clonotype: A junction boundary mismatches the germline segment, possibly from a read error. This sequence joins TRBV10-1 and TRBJ2-7; the D gene is possibly TRBD1 (8 bases). There are 16 residues in the CDR3. Germline V gene lookup returns CDR1 WNHNN and CDR2 SYGVQD (reference sequence). DNA for the CDR3: TGCGCCAGCAGTCAGTCGACCCGGGACAGGACTAGGGAGCAGTACTTC. Translating it yields CASSQSTRDRTREQYF.

Comments on this clonotype: A single base separates this from a much larger clone, so it may be a read error. V gene TRBV5-1 combines with J gene TRBJ2-3; 10 nucleotides align to TRBD2. The CDR3 has 14 residues. The J segment lost 6 bases and the V segment lost 4 bases, leaving 5 bases of the junction unmatched. CDR1 SGHRS and CDR2 YFSETQ come from the germline V gene. The CDR3, as DNA: TGCGCCAGCAGCGATCTTAGCGGGAGGGATACGCAGTATTTT. Translating it yields CASSDLSGRDTQYF. Full variable domain (missing parts from reference TRBV5-1 and TRBJ2-3): KAGVTQTPRYLIKTRGQQVTLSCSPISGHRSVSWYQQTPGQGLQFLFEYFSETQRNKGNFPGRFSGRQFSNSRSEMNVSTLELGDSALYLCASSDLSGRDTQYFGPGTRLTVL.

The V gene is TRBV29-1, the J gene TRBJ2-4; D gene uncertain. This CDR3 has 12 residues. Deletions cut 3 bases from V and 0 bases from J, with 3 bases between. Germline loops: CDR1 SQVTM, CDR2 ANQGSEA. The CDR3 loop reads CSVDGAKNIQYF. The CDR3 DNA reads TGCAGCGTTGATGGAGCCAAAAACATTCAGTACTTC.

This clonotype has just a few counts. This sequence joins TRBV15 and TRBJ1-1; D not certain. The CDR3 is 14 amino acids. V lost 0 bases and J 4 bases, leaving 9 bases between the germline ends. Germline assignment: CDR1 LNHNV and CDR2 YYDKDF (reference sequence). The CDR3 coding sequence is TGTGCCACCAGCAGAGATCTGGGAAGCACTGAAGCTTTCTTT. This sequence encodes CATSRDLGSTEAFF.

This clonotype was picked up a small number of times. The gene calls are TRBV24-1 and TRBJ2-1, with a tentative D call TRBD1 (5 bases). Germline V gene sequence: CDR1 KGHDR, CDR2 SFDVKD. The V end lost 4 bases, the J end lost 8 bases, and 8 bases lay between the germline ends. This CDR3 spans 12 amino acids. CDR3 in DNA: TGTGCCACCAGTGACCGGACATATGAGCAGTTCTTC. This encodes CATSDRTYEQFF.

This clonotype was observed at least ten times. This chain joins TRBV12-3 or TRBV12-4 and TRBJ2-5; 7 nucleotides match TRBD2. This CDR3 has 14 residues. Trimming cost V 6 bases and J 5 bases; bases outside gene matches: 9. Here the CDR3 DNA reads TGTGCCAGCAGGATAGCGGGCGGGGTGGAGACCCAGTACTTC. Protein sequence: CASRIAGGVETQYF.

This clonotype was recorded many times. V is TRBV28 and J is TRBJ1-2, with 7 bases fitting TRBD1. The trim removed 4 bases at V and 8 bases at J, leaving 16 bases unmatched. The germline V gene has CDR1 MDHEN and CDR2 SYDVKM. The CDR3 length is 16 residues. CDR3 nucleotide sequence: TGTGCCAGCAGTTCACCTCGCAAACTGACAGGGAACGGCTACACCTTC. Protein product: CASSSPRKLTGNGYTF.

Ten or more counts support this clonotype. V usage is TRBV7-9 and J usage is TRBJ1-1; D uncertain. The germline V and J ends were trimmed by 5 bases and 0 bases, with 7 bases remaining between them. The CDR3 is 13 amino acids. Germline V gene lookup returns CDR1 SEHNR and CDR2 FQNEAQ (reference sequence). CDR3 DNA sequence: TGTGCCAGCAGCCTGGAGATGAACACTGAAGCTTTCTTT. The encoded protein is CASSLEMNTEAFF.

At least ten counts were recorded for this clonotype. The V call is TRBV12-3 or TRBV12-4, the J call TRBJ1-5; D not resolved. The CDR3 has 13 residues. Trimming stripped 7 bases from V and 3 bases from J, with 10 bases between. The chain's CDR3 is CASKKADNQPQHF. CDR3 in DNA: TGTGCCAGCAAAAAAGCAGACAATCAGCCCCAGCATTTT.